This passage covers 28 T cell receptor beta chains from one sample sequenced in a study of blood T cell repertoires in COVID-19. Produced via immunoSEQ multiplex PCR; TCRdb's table is partial and in-frame only. This sample has 430,000 or so clones; around 90% occur once, and the top ten carry 0.75% to 0.85%. The sample taken for sequencing was peripheral blood. The receptors were sampled from a man between 18 and 29 years old with COVID-19, enrolled during active disease.

The chain couples TRBV3-1 (or the pseudogene TRBV3-2) to TRBJ2-5, with a weak D call TRBD2 (6 bases). Trimming pared 1 base from V and 5 bases from J, leaving 8 bases between. Germline CDR1 and CDR2: LGHDT and YNNKEL (reference sequence). The CDR3 has 13 residues. The chain's CDR3 is CASSQVGSETQYF. DNA of the CDR3: TGTGCCAGCAGCCAAGTCGGGAGTGAGACCCAGTACTTC.

The rearrangement joins TRBV11-2 to TRBJ2-1; 8 bases align to TRBD2. This CDR3 contains 14 residues. The germline CDR1 and CDR2 sequences are SGHAT and FQNNGV. With 2 bases clipped from V and 7 bases from J, the junction kept 4 bases outside the gene matches. DNA for the CDR3: TGTGCCAGCAGCTTAACCGGGGGGGCGAATGAGCAGTTCTTC. Its protein product is CASSLTGGANEQFF.

The chain links TRBV12-3 or TRBV12-4 to TRBJ1-1; no clear D gene. V was cut by 5 bases and J by 12 bases, with 19 bases left in between. The CDR3 sequence is 13 residues long. The CDR3 bases are TGTGCCAGCAGTCAAGCAGAGGGAAGGGTGACTTTCTTT. This codes for CASSQAEGRVTFF.

The chain employs TRBV6-6 and TRBJ2-7; 10 nucleotides agree with TRBD2. The CDR3 has 12 amino acids. The V gene end was trimmed by 5 bases and the J gene end by 7 bases; junction bases not matched to a gene: 2. Germline V gene lookup returns CDR1 MNHNY and CDR2 SVGAGI (reference sequence). The CDR3 DNA reads as TGTGCCAGCAGTGGTAGCGGGAGGGAGCAGTACTTC. Encoded protein: CASSGSGREQYF.

In this sample, this clone turned up once. Different DNA sequences within this sample yield the same CDR3. V and J are TRBV7-2 and TRBJ2-7; TRBD1 might be the D (5 bases). The CDR3 runs 13 residues. The V and J ends lost 0 bases and 2 bases respectively, with 5 bases between them. The germline V gene encodes CDR1 SGHTA and CDR2 FQGNSA. The CDR3 sequence is CASSLAGPYEQYF. The DNA for the CDR3 is TGTGCCAGCAGCTTAGCGGGGCCCTACGAGCAGTACTTC.

V usage is TRBV6-5 and J usage is TRBJ1-2, with 8 bases identical to TRBD1. This CDR3 contains 14 residues. Germline lookup yields CDR1 MNHEY and CDR2 SVGAGI. The V segment lost 7 bases and the J segment 7 bases; nucleotides outside the gene matches: 11. This chain's CDR3 is CASTLRTGSSGYTF. The DNA of the CDR3 is TGTGCCAGCACCTTAAGGACAGGGTCGAGTGGCTACACCTTC.

The rearrangement joins TRBV11-3 to TRBJ1-6; D remains unclear. This CDR3 is built from 15 residues. Germline CDR1 SGHNT, CDR2 YENEEA. V shed 5 bases and J shed 10 bases, with 18 bases lying between them. The CDR3 loop is CASSHPQYEGSPLHF. The CDR3 DNA sequence: TGTGCCAGCAGCCACCCACAGTATGAAGGCTCACCCCTCCACTTT.

This chain connects TRBV12-5 to TRBJ2-1, with 12 bases that match TRBD2. The CDR3 runs 14 residues. In germline, CDR1 is LGHNT, CDR2 FRNRAP. Losses at the gene ends were 6 bases for V and 8 bases for J; bases not matched to a gene: 5. The CDR3 spells CASGGLAGGYEQFF. Here the CDR3 DNA reads TGTGCTAGTGGGGGACTAGCGGGTGGCTATGAGCAGTTCTTC.

This chain links TRBV24-1 with TRBJ2-5, with D possibly being TRBD2 (7 bases). Trimming stripped 0 bases from V and 5 bases from J, with 15 bases between. Germline V gene sequence: CDR1 KGHDR, CDR2 SFDVKD. The CDR3 covers 16 residues. In nucleotides, the CDR3 is TGTGCCACCAGTGATTTGGGGGGGGCGCAGGAGGAGACCCAGTACTTC. The encoded protein is CATSDLGGAQEETQYF.

V and J are TRBV10-3 and TRBJ2-3; 12 nucleotides align to TRBD1. J was trimmed by 1 base and V by 4 bases; bases with no gene match: 3. Germline CDR1 reads ENHRY; CDR2 reads SYGVKD. The CDR3 sequence is 16 residues long. The CDR3 sequence: CAISGGTGGGTDTQYF. CDR3 DNA sequence: TGTGCCATCAGTGGAGGGACAGGGGGCGGCACAGATACGCAGTATTTT.

This sequence joins TRBV7-9 and TRBJ2-2, with 7 bases fitting TRBD1. This CDR3 contains 16 residues. J gave up 1 base and V 5 bases, and 7 bases lay outside the gene matches. Germline CDR1 SEHNR, CDR2 FQNEAQ (reference sequence). CDR3 sequence reads: CASSPGWDRNTGELFF. In nucleotides, the CDR3 is TGTGCCAGCAGCCCAGGCTGGGACAGGAACACCGGGGAGCTGTTTTTT.

The chain joins TRBV6-1 to TRBJ2-1, with D possibly matching TRBD2 (5 bases). Germline V gene data show CDR1 as MNHNS and CDR2 as SASEGT. CDR3 length equals 18 residues. Trimming stripped 2 bases from V and 2 bases from J, with 19 bases between. Here the CDR3 DNA reads TGTGCCAGCAGTGAAATCTCGGGGTATAGCGCGCCCTACAATGAGCAGTTCTTC. Protein sequence: CASSEISGYSAPYNEQFF.

The V call is TRBV24-1, the J call TRBJ2-1; a weak D match, TRBD2 (5 bases). With 10 bases removed from V and 1 base from J, the gap between germline ends came to 10 bases. The CDR3 totals 13 residues. Germline-derived CDR1 and CDR2 are KGHDR and SFDVKD. Here the CDR3 DNA reads TGTGCCACGAGAGCGGATTCCTACAATGAGCAGTTCTTC. Protein: CATRADSYNEQFF.

This clone was seen once. V usage is TRBV3-1 (or the pseudogene TRBV3-2) and J usage is TRBJ2-7, with D perhaps matching TRBD1 (5 bases). CDR3 length: 15 residues. CDR1 LGHDT and CDR2 YNNKEL come from the germline V gene (reference sequence). Trimming took off 5 bases at V and 0 bases at J, with 14 bases between the two ends. CDR3 nucleotide sequence: TGTGCCAGCAGCTCCCCCGGCCAGGGCTCCTACGAGCAGTACTTC. It yields the protein CASSSPGQGSYEQYF.

This clone was seen a single time. This chain joins TRBV3-1 (or the pseudogene TRBV3-2) and TRBJ2-1, with D possibly being TRBD1 (6 bases). Looked up from germline, CDR1 is LGHDT and CDR2 is YNNKEL (reference sequence). Trimming left V 1 base short and J 8 bases short, with 12 bases between. CDR3 length equals 14 residues. This CDR3 reads CASSQGTGSDEQFF. CDR3 sequence (DNA): TGTGCCAGCAGCCAAGGTACAGGGTCTGATGAGCAGTTCTTC.

Only a few counts were recorded for this clone. The chain recombines TRBV20-1 with TRBJ2-5; no clear D gene. This CDR3 is 13 amino acids long. V shed 3 bases and J shed 2 bases, with 10 bases lying between them. Germline CDR1 reads DFQATT; CDR2 reads SNEGSKA (reference sequence). CDR3 bases: TGCAGTGCTAGTGATTGGCAGCAAGAGACCCAGTACTTC. Amino acid sequence: CSASDWQQETQYF.

This rearrangement joins TRBV5-1 to TRBJ2-7, with 9 bases matching TRBD1. Germline lookup yields CDR1 SGHRS and CDR2 YFSETQ. Trimming took 0 bases from V and 2 from J; bases not matched to a gene: 6. The CDR3 has 16 amino acids. CDR3 sequence reads: CASSLGWTGETYEQYF. CDR3 in DNA: TGCGCCAGCAGCTTGGGGTGGACAGGGGAGACCTACGAGCAGTACTTC.

To note about this clone: Other nucleotide sequences in the sample specify the same CDR3. This rearrangement joins TRBV12-3 or TRBV12-4 to TRBJ2-5; 8 nucleotides match TRBD1. CDR3 length: 13 amino acids. V shed 5 bases and J 4 bases; nucleotides not matched to a gene: 3. The CDR3 DNA reads as TGTGCCAGCAGTCTCGACAGGGGAGAGACCCAGTACTTC. The encoded protein is CASSLDRGETQYF.

This chain joins TRBV5-8 and TRBJ2-7; 7 bases fit TRBD2. The CDR3 is 14 amino acids. Germline V gene data show CDR1 as SGHTS and CDR2 as YDEGEE. Trimming removed 4 bases from V and 11 bases from J; junction bases left unmatched: 15. The CDR3 DNA reads as TGTGCCAGCAGCCAAAGGACTAGTCTAACCGGGGAGTACTTC. Protein product: CASSQRTSLTGEYF. The full variable domain, with the rest looked up from reference TRBV5-8 and TRBJ2-7, is EAGVTQSPTHLIKTRGQQATLRCSPISGHTSVYWYQQALGLGLQFLLWYDEGEERNRGNFPPRFSGRQFPNYSSELNVNALELEDSALYLCASSQRTSLTGEYFGPGTRLTVT.

This clone was recorded once. The chain carries TRBV6-1 and TRBJ2-5; 11 nucleotides agree with TRBD1. The CDR3 is 15 residues long. Germline V CDR1 and CDR2: MNHNS, SASEGT. V lost 0 bases and J lost 7; bases outside the gene matches: 4. The chain's CDR3 is CASSEAPGQGGTQYF. The CDR3 bases are TGTGCCAGCAGTGAAGCCCCGGGACAGGGGGGGACCCAGTACTTC.

The chain has TRBV3-1 (or the pseudogene TRBV3-2) and TRBJ2-5, with 7 bases that match TRBD2. V gave up 2 bases and J gave up 1 base; unmatched junction bases: 4. The CDR3 length is 15 residues. Germline V CDR1 and CDR2: LGHDT, YNNKEL (reference sequence). The CDR3 loop is CASSQQAGRQETQYF. The DNA of the CDR3 is TGTGCCAGCAGCCAACAAGCGGGGCGCCAAGAGACCCAGTACTTC.

The V gene is TRBV5-6, the J gene TRBJ2-7; TRBD1 matches at 7 bases. The V and J ends lost 4 bases and 2 bases, in that order; junction bases with no gene match: 6. Germline V gives CDR1 SGHDT, CDR2 YYEEEE. CDR3 length: 14 residues. As DNA, the CDR3 is TGTGCCAGCAGCCCAAGGGACAGAACCTACGAGCAGTACTTC. Translated: CASSPRDRTYEQYF. Based on the CDR3 plus reference TRBV5-6 and TRBJ2-7, the full variable domain is DAGVTQSPTHLIKTRGQQVTLRCSPKSGHDTVSWYQQALGQGPQFIFQYYEEEERQRGNFPDRFSGHQFPNYSSELNVNALLLGDSALYLCASSPRDRTYEQYFGPGTRLTVT.

There are a few counts of this clone. The CDR3 DNA reads TGTGCCAGCAGTTCAGGGGCCGCTCTTAATGAAAAACTGTTTTTT. It encodes CASSSGAALNEKLFF. The V gene is TRBV6-5, the J gene TRBJ1-4; D possibly corresponds to TRBD1 (6 bases). Per germline, CDR1 MNHEY and CDR2 SVGAGI. Trimming took off 4 bases at V and 4 bases at J, with 13 bases between the two ends. The CDR3 consists of 15 residues.

The J gene is TRBJ2-7, the V gene TRBV7-9; D is uncertain. CDR1 and CDR2 from the germline V gene are SEHNR and FQNEAQ (reference sequence). Trimming cost V 8 bases and J 3 bases, with 14 bases left between them. The CDR3 is 13 amino acids. Written as DNA, the CDR3 is TGTGCCAGCTCCCTCCCCGAGAGCTACGAGCAGTACTTC. Its protein is CASSLPESYEQYF.

This clone is a singleton in its sample. V is TRBV19 and J is TRBJ2-7; 10 nucleotides match TRBD1. Germline loops: CDR1 LNHDA, CDR2 SQIVND (reference sequence). V shed 6 bases and J 3 bases; nucleotides not matched to a gene: 2. The CDR3 runs 13 residues. This CDR3 reads CASSRTGGYEQYF. In DNA, the CDR3 is TGTGCCAGTAGCCGGACAGGGGGCTACGAGCAGTACTTC.

The V gene is TRBV12-3 or TRBV12-4, the J gene TRBJ2-1, with 9 bases that match TRBD2. This CDR3 is built from 12 residues. CDR3 sequence reads: CCAGGPNNEQFF. The CDR3 DNA follows: TGTTGTGCGGGGGGGCCGAACAATGAGCAGTTCTTC.

The chain joins TRBV5-1 to TRBJ2-1, with TRBD1 identical over 7 bases. Per the germline V gene, CDR1 is SGHRS and CDR2 is YFSETQ. The CDR3 sequence is 12 residues long. Germline trimming cut 6 bases from V and 8 bases from J; bases unmatched to any gene: 5. CDR3: CASTKTGHEQFF. CDR3 DNA: TGCGCCAGCACAAAGACAGGGCATGAGCAGTTCTTC.

The J gene is TRBJ2-7, the V gene TRBV21-1; TRBD1 is the table's D call, not checked against the DNA. TRBV21-1 is deemed a pseudogene. The CDR3 spans 19 residues. The CDR3: CASSKPLGSFRVGSYEQYF. DNA of the CDR3: TGTGCCAGCAGCAAACCCCTCGGATCATTCAGGGTGGGGTCCTACGAGCAGTACTTC.